The clone carrying this T cell receptor (beta chain) came up a few times. These data come from a study of OX40 agonist ivuxolimab in advanced cancers. The method was immunoSEQ multiplex PCR; TCRdb's version includes in-frame clones alone and lacks a portion of them. The table has 45,000 to 65,000 clones, about 90% seen once. V lost 10 bases, J lost 4 bases, and 16 bases lay in between. Germline CDR1 is MDHEN and CDR2 is SYDVKM. This CDR3 region has 13 residues. The chain carries TRBV28 and TRBJ1-2, with D uncertain. This specimen was CD4+ or CD8+ T cells sorted from blood, taken in a trial of the OX40 agonist ivuxolimab. The receptor was derived from an adult with an advanced solid tumor such as melanoma, head and neck, liver or kidney cancer. For the CDR3, the DNA is TGTGCCACCCAAGACCAGAGGGCCTATGGCTACACCTTC. Its translation: CATQDQRAYGYTF.